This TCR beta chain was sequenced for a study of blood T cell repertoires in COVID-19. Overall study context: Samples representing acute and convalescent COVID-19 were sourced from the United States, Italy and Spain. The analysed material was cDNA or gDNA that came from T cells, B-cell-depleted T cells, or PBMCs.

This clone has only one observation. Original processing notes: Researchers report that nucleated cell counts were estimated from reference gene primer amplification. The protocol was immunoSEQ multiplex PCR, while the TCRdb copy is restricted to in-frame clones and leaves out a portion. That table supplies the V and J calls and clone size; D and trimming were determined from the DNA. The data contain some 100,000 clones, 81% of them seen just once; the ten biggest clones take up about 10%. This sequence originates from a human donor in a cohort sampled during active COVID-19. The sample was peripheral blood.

CDR3 region: CASSSEGLPNEKLFF. The CDR3 DNA reads TGTGCCAGCAGCTCGGAGGGTCTACCTAATGAAAAACTGTTTTTT. The chain links TRBV7-2 to TRBJ1-4; D is unclear. There are 15 residues in the CDR3. Between the trimmed V and J ends, which lost 4 bases and 3 bases, there was a span of 12 bases. Germline values: CDR1 SGHTA, CDR2 FQGNSA.